Listed here is a single T cell receptor (beta chain). The data were obtained in a study of cytomegalovirus exposure and HLA in healthy donors. The study ran its PCR with 60 Vbeta and 13 Jbeta primers. The method was immunoSEQ multiplex PCR; TCRdb's version includes in-frame clones alone and lacks a portion of them. The sample holds fewer than 150,000 clones. Germline values: CDR1 SGHAT, CDR2 FQNNGV. The V and J ends lost 2 bases and 6 bases respectively, with 13 bases between them. The CDR3 contains 15 residues. The chain employs TRBV11-2 and TRBJ1-4; D remains ambiguous. The clonotype was recovered from a woman aged 55 to 70 in good health and CMV-seronegative. Material for sequencing was PBMCs. The CDR3 nucleotides are TGTGCCAGCAGCTTAAGCGGTCAGGCCCATGAAAAACTGTTTTTT. Residues: CASSLSGQAHEKLFF.